Following are 4 T cell receptor beta chains from one sample sequenced in a study of shared clonotypes between healthy human individuals (dated by TCRdb to the early 2020s). To prepare the library, the immunoSEQ multiplex PCR assay was applied. TCRdb's version of the immuneACCESS table is confined to in-frame rearrangements and falls short of the full clone set. An unresolved V gene accounts for under half of the shortfall where checked; the remainder is of unknown origin. This sample lists roughly 1.4 million clones; 98% were detected once. 0.36% of the sample is taken by the ten largest. Sequencing was done on a sample of naive CD4+ T cells sorted from blood. The intended sense of this specimen's cell subset or site label: CD45RA+ positively selected. These receptors were collected from a young man in good health.

This clone was picked up one time. V is TRBV28 and J is TRBJ2-2; possible D gene TRBD1, 7 bases. This CDR3 has 17 residues. Germline CDR1 is MDHEN and CDR2 is SYDVKM. Trimming stripped 7 bases from V and 1 base from J, with 19 bases between. CDR3 amino acids: CASTRDSNLLNTGELFF. CDR3 bases: TGTGCCAGCACGCGGGACAGTAACCTGCTGAACACCGGGGAGCTGTTTTTT.

The V gene is TRBV30, the J gene TRBJ2-5; no clear D gene. Germline assignment: CDR1 GTSNPN and CDR2 SVGIG (reference sequence). Trimming pared 0 bases from V and 5 bases from J, leaving 13 bases between. This CDR3 comprises 14 residues. The CDR3 bases are TGTGCCTGGAGTGTACTAAGGAAGAAGGAGACCCAGTACTTC. Its translation is CAWSVLRKKETQYF.

This chain joins TRBV18 and TRBJ1-1; perhaps TRBD1 as D (5 bases). The CDR3 consists of 18 residues. The germline V gene has CDR1 KGHSH and CDR2 LQKENI. V was pared by 2 bases and J by 2 bases, with 21 bases between. The CDR3 sequence is CASSPIRGFVGTNTEAFF. CDR3 nucleotide sequence: TGTGCCAGCTCACCAATTCGGGGGTTTGTCGGCACCAACACTGAAGCTTTCTTT.

V and J are TRBV5-1 and TRBJ2-5; 10 positions match TRBD1. This CDR3 is 15 amino acids long. Unmatched junction bases numbered 9, after V lost 7 bases and J lost 3 bases. Looked up from germline, CDR1 is SGHRS and CDR2 is YFSETQ. The CDR3 protein is CASSITGTGEETQYF. CDR3 DNA: TGCGCCAGCTCCATAACCGGGACAGGGGAAGAGACCCAGTACTTC.